The TCR beta chain under discussion was sequenced for a study of PD-L1 blockade in urothelial cancer. Study-level information: Once treatment had started, blood was analyzed at 3 weeks (second dose) and again at 6 weeks. T cell content in blood samples showed a median of around 140,000. Findings and limits, study-wide: Improved survival was predicted by pretreatment blood TCR clonality below the median.

CDR1 SNHLY and CDR2 FYNNEI come from the germline V gene. CDR3 size: 14 residues. The V and J ends lost 8 bases and 9 bases, in that order; junction bases with no gene match: 14. Time point here: peripheral blood 6 weeks after treatment start. Per patient, between 1 and 8 samples were collected at pretreatment and on-treatment time points. Assay: immunoSEQ multiplex PCR; the TCRdb copy retains only in-frame clones and omits some. The profile covers over 100,000 clones, with under 95% appearing a single time and less than 5% taken by the ten largest. Comment on this clone: The antigen is not known.

Sample: PBMCs, taken around atezolizumab (anti-PD-L1) treatment. The TCR was taken from a man aged 60-69 years with urothelial cancer. V gene TRBV2 combines with J gene TRBJ1-2, with 8 bases fitting TRBD1. CDR3 in DNA: TGTGCCAGCGGTCGGGACAGGCTCCGTACTAGCTACACCTTC. This gives the protein CASGRDRLRTSYTF.